Listed below are T cell receptor beta chains from one sample, sequenced in a study of blood T cells in healthy people across ages. TCRdb re-called the 5' RACE reads with MiXCR, one entry per CDR3 protein. The sample holds hundreds of thousands of distinct CDR3 sequences, about 56% seen once. The sequencing input was blood. The receptors here all came from a man aged 35-49 years in good health. Each CDR3 is given with its conserved first and last residue. Each record gives: J gene, V gene, clone size, D gene, CDR3 protein, CDR3 DNA. D genes are given only for firm matches. Some rows have no size entry. The others give once, few or many, or a class for an expanded clone.

TRBJ2-2,TRBV9,-,-,CASSVATQGGVVNGELFF,TGTGCCAGCAGCGTAGCTACCCAAGGCGGGGTAGTTAACGGGGAGCTGTTTTTT
TRBJ2-3,TRBV3-1,-,-,CASSQGQTSTDTQYF,TGTGCCAGCAGCCAAGGCCAGACTAGCACAGATACGCAGTATTTT
TRBJ1-4,TRBV11-2,once,-,CASSFGRGEKLFF,TGTGCCAGCAGCTTTGGGCGAGGGGAAAAACTGTTTTTT
TRBJ2-1,TRBV9,-,-,CASSVGSDIISEQFF,TGTGCCAGCAGCGTAGGTTCGGACATCATCAGTGAGCAGTTCTTC
TRBJ2-5,TRBV7-2,few,-,CASSPQGGEETQYF,TGTGCCAGCAGCCCCCAGGGCGGCGAAGAGACCCAGTACTTC
TRBJ2-1,TRBV18,-,TRBD2,CASSPPSVSGGNEQFF,TGCGCCAGCTCACCCCCCAGCGTGAGCGGGGGGAATGAGCAGTTCTTC
TRBJ1-1,TRBV7-2,-,-,CASSLVGSATEAFF,TGTGCCAGCAGCTTAGTAGGGTCCGCCACTGAAGCTTTCTTT
TRBJ2-1,TRBV6-1,-,-,CASSLGRAPVSYNEQFF,TGTGCCAGCAGTCTTGGCAGGGCACCCGTCTCCTACAATGAGCAGTTCTTC
TRBJ1-4,TRBV15,-,-,CATSRDSNEKLFF,TGTGCCACCAGCAGAGATTCTAATGAAAAACTGTTTTTT
TRBJ2-7,TRBV27,once,-,CASSALSGAYEQYF,TGTGCCAGCAGTGCTTTATCAGGGGCCTACGAGCAGTACTTC
TRBJ2-5,TRBV11-2,-,-,CVSTWGEETQYF,TGTGTCAGCACGTGGGGCGAAGAGACCCAGTACTTC
TRBJ1-2,TRBV2,-,TRBD1,CASRTGEGYGYTF,TGTGCCAGCAGGACAGGGGAGGGCTATGGCTACACCTTC
TRBJ2-5,TRBV9,-,TRBD1,CASSVGQGAYGLQETQYF,TGTGCCAGCAGCGTAGGCCAGGGGGCCTACGGGTTACAAGAGACCCAGTACTTC
TRBJ1-2,TRBV27,-,-,CASRPSGRSAGYTF,TGTGCCAGCAGACCTTCCGGGCGGAGTGCGGGCTACACCTTC
TRBJ1-2,TRBV12-3/TRBV12-4,-,TRBD1,CASSEPAGGEDGYTF,TGTGCCAGCAGTGAACCGGCAGGGGGCGAAGATGGCTACACCTTC
TRBJ2-1,TRBV5-1,once,TRBD1,CASSLANLGGDRGLQFF,TGCGCCAGCAGCTTGGCCAATCTGGGGGGAGACAGGGGATTGCAGTTCTTC
TRBJ2-5,TRBV3-1,few,-,CASSQDRVGRLETQYF,TGTGCCAGCAGCCAAGACAGGGTTGGGAGGTTGGAGACCCAGTACTTC
TRBJ1-2,TRBV12-3/TRBV12-4,-,-,CASSTGHYGYTF,TGTGCCAGCAGCACCGGACACTATGGCTACACCTTC
TRBJ2-2,TRBV5-1,-,-,CASSSRGTNTRELFF,TGCGCCAGCAGCTCCCGAGGAACGAACACCAGGGAGCTGTTTTTT
TRBJ2-1,TRBV5-1,once,-,CASSRETDLYNEQFF,TGCGCCAGCAGCCGGGAAACGGACCTGTACAATGAGCAGTTCTTC
TRBJ2-2,TRBV15,-,-,CATSRSEKSNTGELFF,TGTGCCACCAGCCGTAGCGAGAAGTCGAACACCGGGGAGCTGTTTTTT
TRBJ1-2,TRBV2,few,-,CASSENKRGQNYGYTF,TGTGCCAGCAGTGAAAATAAGAGAGGGCAGAACTATGGCTACACCTTC
TRBJ1-4,TRBV7-2,-,-,CASSLNGASTNEKLFF,TGTGCCAGCAGCTTAAACGGGGCCTCAACTAATGAAAAACTGTTTTTT
TRBJ2-2,TRBV6-5,-,-,CASSYSRVGGELFF,TGTGCCAGCAGTTACAGCCGAGTGGGGGGGGAGCTGTTTTTT
TRBJ2-5,TRBV15,-,-,CTTSRDLAGSPKLQETQYF,TGTACCACCAGCAGAGATTTGGCTGGCAGCCCTAAGCTCCAAGAGACCCAGTACTTC